Below are 23 T cell receptor beta chains sequenced from a single sample in a study of shared clonotypes between healthy human individuals. Libraries were prepared by immunoSEQ multiplex PCR; TCRdb keeps only in-frame clonotypes and omits some of them. The sample yields approximately 470,000 clones, around 73% seen once. Sequencing was done on a sample of PBMCs. Receptor source: a woman aged 40 to 50 in good health. Some clones in this sample may be carry-over from other donors' samples.

There are a few counts of this clone. This chain links TRBV29-1 with TRBJ2-5; TRBD2 is a possible D gene (6 bases). Trimming cost V 5 bases and J 3 bases, with 13 bases left between them. CDR1 is SQVTM, CDR2 ANQGSEA, per germline. This CDR3 is built from 13 residues. CDR3 loop: CSVLVSGEETQYF. As DNA, the CDR3 is TGCAGCGTTCTAGTCTCGGGGGAAGAGACCCAGTACTTC.

V usage is TRBV18 and J usage is TRBJ2-1; D remains unclear. Germline CDR1 is KGHSH and CDR2 is LQKENI. This CDR3 is built from 11 residues. V gave up 1 base and J gave up 12 bases, with 7 bases separating them. The CDR3 loop is CASSPQGVQFF. DNA for the CDR3: TGTGCCAGCTCACCACAGGGTGTGCAGTTCTTC.

The CDR3 spells CASSYPLAGWTDTQYF. The CDR3 DNA reads as TGTGCCAGCAGTTACCCACTAGCGGGGTGGACAGATACGCAGTATTTT. The chain employs TRBV6-6 and TRBJ2-3, with TRBD2 matching over 10 bases. The length of the CDR3 is 16 residues. V was pared by 2 bases and J by 3 bases, with 5 bases of the junction left unmatched. CDR1 is MNHNY and CDR2 is SVGAGI in the germline V gene (reference sequence).

The chain uses TRBV5-4 and TRBJ1-2; D unresolved. The germline gives CDR1 SGHNT, CDR2 YYREEE (reference sequence). Trimming took off 1 base at V and 1 base at J, with 11 bases between the two ends. This CDR3 spans 15 amino acids. The DNA for the CDR3 is TGTGCCAGCAGCTTGTTTTCGGCCGTTAACTATGGCTACACCTTC. Its protein is CASSLFSAVNYGYTF. Full variable domain (outside the CDR3, taken from reference TRBV5-4 and TRBJ1-2): ETGVTQSPTHLIKTRGQQVTLRCSSQSGHNTVSWYQQALGQGPQFIFQYYREEENGRGNFPPRFSGLQFPNYSSELNVNALELDDSALYLCASSLFSAVNYGYTFGSGTRLTVV.

The genes are TRBV28 and TRBJ1-2; D is perhaps TRBD1 (5 bases). Trimming stripped 1 base from V and 3 bases from J, with 12 bases between. In germline, CDR1 is MDHEN, CDR2 SYDVKM. The CDR3 is 15 residues long. CDR3 in DNA: TGTGCCAGCAGTTTATTAAGAGGGGATCACTATGGCTACACCTTC. Its translation: CASSLLRGDHYGYTF.

This clone was observed a handful of times. The chain joins TRBV20-1 to TRBJ2-1; no firm D call. This CDR3 contains 11 residues. Germline CDR1 is DFQATT and CDR2 is SNEGSKA (reference sequence). The CDR3 region has the DNA TGCAGGGCGGATTATTACAATGAGCAGTTCTTC. It specifies CRADYYNEQFF.

This clone was seen only a few times. The V and J genes are TRBV28 and TRBJ1-3; D unclear. The germline V and J ends were trimmed by 3 bases and 4 bases, with 13 bases remaining between them. Germline CDR1 is MDHEN and CDR2 is SYDVKM. The CDR3 covers 15 residues. The CDR3 region has the DNA TGTGCCAGCAGTTTCGGGGTCTCAGGAGGAAACACCATATATTTT. It is translated as CASSFGVSGGNTIYF.

At least ten counts were recorded for this clone. The rearrangement joins TRBV10-3 to TRBJ1-2; D is unclear. This CDR3 contains 15 residues. The V gene lost 2 bases and the J gene lost 4 bases, with 14 bases spanning the gap. Germline lookup yields CDR1 ENHRY and CDR2 SYGVKD. In DNA, the CDR3 is TGTGCCATCAGTGAGAGGCAGCCCGCTGGCTATGGCTACACCTTC. This encodes CAISERQPAGYGYTF.

The CDR3 bases are TGTGCCAGCAGTTTAGGCATAGAGAATCAGCCCCAGCATTTT. Residues: CASSLGIENQPQHF. The gene calls are TRBV28 and TRBJ1-5; D is undetermined. The CDR3 has 14 amino acids. Germline CDR1 and CDR2: MDHEN and SYDVKM. Trimming stripped 2 bases from V and 4 bases from J, with 9 bases between.

This clone was picked up one time. The CDR3 loop reads CASSGLAGHHYEQYF. The CDR3, as DNA: TGTGCCAGCAGTGGACTAGCGGGACACCACTACGAGCAGTACTTC. The V and J genes are TRBV27 and TRBJ2-7; 12 bases align to TRBD2. There are 15 residues in the CDR3. Losses at the gene ends were 5 bases for V and 3 bases for J; bases not matched to a gene: 5. The germline gives CDR1 MNHEY, CDR2 SMNVEV (reference sequence).

The rearrangement uses TRBV7-9 and TRBJ2-7, with D perhaps matching TRBD2 (6 bases). This CDR3 is 12 amino acids long. V was clipped by 2 bases and J by 7 bases, with 9 bases between them. CDR1 is SEHNR and CDR2 is FQNEAQ in the germline V gene (reference sequence). The CDR3 coding sequence is TGTGCCAGCAGCTTACCCGGGGGTGAGCAGTACTTC. Translation: CASSLPGGEQYF.

The rearrangement uses TRBV7-3 and TRBJ2-3, with 10 bases fitting TRBD2. The CDR3 loop spans 15 amino acids. Germline V lookup: CDR1 SGHTA, CDR2 FQGTGA. Losses at the gene ends were 4 bases for V and 7 bases for J; bases not matched to a gene: 8. In DNA, the CDR3 is TGTGCCAGCAGCTGGGCGTCTAGCGGGAGCTATACGCAGTATTTT. Translating it yields CASSWASSGSYTQYF.

The table lists this clone with a count of one. The chain recombines TRBV2 with TRBJ1-2, with TRBD1 matching over 7 bases. The CDR3 runs 12 residues. The trim removed 9 bases at V and 4 bases at J, leaving 5 bases unmatched. The germline V gene encodes CDR1 SNHLY and CDR2 FYNNEI. The DNA for the CDR3 is TGTGCCAGGGGGGGACAGACCTATGGCTACACCTTC. Its protein product is CARGGQTYGYTF.

This CDR3 is CATSRGGTAENIQYF. CDR3 DNA sequence: TGTGCCACCAGCAGAGGAGGGACCGCCGAAAACATTCAGTACTTC. The chain carries TRBV15 and TRBJ2-4; either TRBD1 or TRBD2 may supply D (5 bases each). This CDR3 region has 15 residues. V lost 1 base to trimming and J lost 5 bases, with 12 bases between them. Germline V gene lookup returns CDR1 LNHNV and CDR2 YYDKDF (reference sequence).

This chain links TRBV6-1 with TRBJ1-1; D call uncertain. The ends were cut back, 2 bases at V and 5 bases at J, with 9 bases in the middle. The CDR3 extends over 13 amino acids. In germline, CDR1 is MNHNS, CDR2 SASEGT. This CDR3 is CASSEWPNTEAFF. The CDR3 DNA reads TGTGCCAGCAGTGAATGGCCGAATACTGAAGCTTTCTTT.

Only one count was recorded for this clone. At the DNA level, this CDR3 is encoded by other sequences in the same sample as well. V gene TRBV4-1 combines with J gene TRBJ2-5; D may match TRBD1 or TRBD2 (6 bases each). The CDR3 loop spans 14 amino acids. Germline assignment: CDR1 MGHRA and CDR2 YSYEKL. The V and J ends lost 0 bases and 5 bases respectively, with 10 bases between them. CDR3 sequence reads: CASSQEGGRETQYF. DNA of the CDR3: TGCGCCAGCAGCCAAGAGGGGGGCAGGGAGACCCAGTACTTC.

The chain carries TRBV19 and TRBJ2-2, with D tentatively TRBD1 (6 bases). Between the trimmed V and J ends, which lost 8 bases and 2 bases, there was a span of 9 bases. CDR3 size: 13 residues. Germline assignment: CDR1 LNHDA and CDR2 SQIVND (reference sequence). CDR3 bases: TGTGCCAGTTGGGACATTAACACCGGGGAGCTGTTTTTT. Protein sequence: CASWDINTGELFF. Combining the CDR3 with reference TRBV19 and TRBJ2-2 gives the whole variable domain DGGITQSPKYLFRKEGQNVTLSCEQNLNHDAMYWYRQDPGQGLRLIYYSQIVNDFQKGDIAEGYSVSREKKESFPLTVTSAQKNPTAFYLCASWDINTGELFFGEGSRLTVL.

The gene calls are TRBV6-6 and TRBJ2-1, with D perhaps being TRBD1 or TRBD2 (5 bases each). The CDR3 runs to 13 residues. Trimming removed 6 bases at V and 8 bases at J, with 14 bases between. From germline, CDR1 is MNHNY and CDR2 SVGAGI (reference sequence). For the CDR3, the DNA is TGTGCCAGCAGACTGGGGGATCTCTATGAGCAGTTCTTC. This encodes CASRLGDLYEQFF.

The chain recombines TRBV30 with TRBJ2-3; the D call may be TRBD1 or TRBD2 (7 bases each). There are 14 residues in the CDR3. Germline CDR1 reads GTSNPN; CDR2 reads SVGIG (reference sequence). Trimming removed 7 bases at V and 1 base at J, with 15 bases between. The CDR3 DNA sequence: TGTGCCTTAACAGGGGAGGGGGGCACAGATACGCAGTATTTT. Translating it yields CALTGEGGTDTQYF.

The chain combines TRBV28 with TRBJ1-4; D ambiguous. Germline CDR1 MDHEN, CDR2 SYDVKM. Trimming took off 1 base at V and 6 bases at J, with 12 bases between the two ends. The CDR3 extends over 15 amino acids. Here the CDR3 DNA reads TGTGCCAGCAGTTTATCGGGCAGACCCCATGAAAAACTGTTTTTT. Its protein product is CASSLSGRPHEKLFF.

This chain connects TRBV28 to TRBJ2-3; TRBD2 is a possible D gene (6 bases). The CDR3 has 14 residues. Germline CDR1 MDHEN, CDR2 SYDVKM. Trimming pared 2 bases from V and 3 bases from J, leaving 9 bases between. The CDR3 nucleotides are TGTGCCAGCAGTTTAGGTGGGAGGACAGATACGCAGTATTTT. It translates to CASSLGGRTDTQYF. The full variable domain, with the rest looked up from reference TRBV28 and TRBJ2-3, is DVKVTQSSRYLVKRTGEKVFLECVQDMDHENMFWYRQDPGLGLRLIYFSYDVKMKEKGDIPEGYSVSREKKERFSLILESASTNQTSMYLCASSLGGRTDTQYFGPGTRLTVL.

The V call is TRBV28, the J call TRBJ1-2; D is uncertain. V dropped 3 bases and J dropped 8 bases, with 19 bases sitting between them. Germline V CDR1 and CDR2: MDHEN, SYDVKM. This CDR3 is built from 15 residues. The DNA of the CDR3 is TGTGCCAGCAGTTTTTTGGACTTCGCCTTGGGAGGCTACACCTTC. This translates into CASSFLDFALGGYTF.

The chain has TRBV28 and TRBJ2-7, with TRBD2 as a possible D gene (7 bases). There are 16 residues in the CDR3. The germline CDR1 and CDR2 sequences are MDHEN and SYDVKM. The germline V and J ends were trimmed by 5 bases and 3 bases, with 20 bases remaining between them. The CDR3 region has the DNA TGTGCCAGCAGTCCCCTAGGGGCGGGGGCTGACTACGAGCAGTACTTC. It is translated as CASSPLGAGADYEQYF.